The sequence of this TCR beta chain was determined in a study of blood T cell repertoires in COVID-19. About the research overall: Samples representing acute and convalescent COVID-19 were sourced from the United States, Italy and Spain.

Study processing details: Reference gene primer amplification gave estimated nucleated cell counts. Sequenced by immunoSEQ multiplex PCR; TCRdb stores in-frame clones only, minus some. V and J calls and clone size follow that table, whereas D and trimming were derived from the DNA. The sample lists almost 55,000 clones, over 65% seen once, with less than 5.5% in the top ten. The CDR3 runs 13 residues. Trimming at V came to 8 bases and at J to 8 bases, leaving 11 bases not matched to a gene. Germline CDR1 and CDR2: SGHTA and FQGNSA. The sample comprised peripheral blood. The receptor was derived from a human donor in a cohort sampled during active COVID-19. This chain links TRBV7-2 with TRBJ1-2; 7 nucleotides line up with TRBD1. CDR3 loop: CASGARQGGGYTF. Here the CDR3 DNA reads TGTGCCAGCGGCGCTCGGCAGGGGGGCGGCTACACCTTC.